This T cell receptor beta chain was identified in a study of T cells after yellow fever vaccination. Study-level information: Preparation used SMART-Seq v4 Ultra Low Input for the low-cell-number fractions. General observations from the study: Reappearance after the booster was observed for most primary-vaccination clones (roughly 97% CD4, about 91% CD8).

In its sample, this clonotype was seen a few times. Antigen specificity is unknown. A 5'RACE template-switching step, the method used to make TCR cDNA, added a universal primer site and UMIs. TCRdb re-called the 5' RACE reads with MiXCR, one entry per CDR3 protein. The sample lists some 600,000 distinct CDR3 sequences; over 9% were seen once. The CDR3 consists of 13 residues. The V gene's germline CDR1 is WNHNN and CDR2 SYGVQD (reference sequence). Trimming shortened V by 2 bases and J by 7 bases, and 9 bases separated the two germline ends. The chain recombines TRBV10-1 with TRBJ1-5; D is uncertain. The TCR was taken from a man between 25 and 39 years old who received the YFV17D yellow fever vaccine. The sample was PBMCs, taken on the day of the yellow fever booster vaccination. The CDR3 DNA sequence: TGCGCCAGCAGTGAGACGGGTTTCCAGCCCCAGCATTTT. It encodes CASSETGFQPQHF.